This entry lists 12 T cell receptor beta chains sequenced from one sample in a study of blood T cell repertoires in COVID-19. Clones were sequenced by immunoSEQ multiplex PCR, and TCRdb holds only the in-frame ones, with some missing. The sample has 250,000 to 350,000 clones; around 85% are singletons. The sequenced material came from peripheral blood. The source is a human donor with COVID-19, enrolled during active disease. The donor label of this sample is uncertain.

This chain links TRBV7-9 with TRBJ2-1; weak D call: TRBD1 (5 bases). Trimming pared 1 base from V and 3 bases from J, leaving 16 bases between. The CDR3 covers 17 residues. Germline assignment: CDR1 SEHNR and CDR2 FQNEAQ (reference sequence). The CDR3 spells CASSLGYRAGLYNEQFF. CDR3 nucleotides: TGTGCCAGCAGCTTAGGCTATAGGGCAGGGCTCTACAATGAGCAGTTCTTC.

This rearrangement joins TRBV28 to TRBJ2-7; D gene ambiguous. The germline V gene encodes CDR1 MDHEN and CDR2 SYDVKM. Trimming removed 4 bases from V and 4 bases from J, with 5 bases in between. The CDR3 sequence is 11 residues long. The CDR3 nucleotides read TGTGCCAGCAGTTCTCGTTACGAGCAGTACTTC. Translating gives CASSSRYEQYF.

V and J are TRBV19 and TRBJ2-5, with TRBD1 matching 8 bases. This CDR3 is built from 16 residues. Germline CDR1 is LNHDA and CDR2 is SQIVND (reference sequence). After removal of 5 bases from V and 3 bases from J, the junction contained 11 bases not matched to a gene. The CDR3 here is CASSYSGQGAEETQYF. The DNA for the CDR3 is TGTGCCAGTAGTTACTCGGGGCAGGGGGCCGAAGAGACCCAGTACTTC. The full variable domain, its missing parts supplied by reference TRBV19 and TRBJ2-5, is DGGITQSPKYLFRKEGQNVTLSCEQNLNHDAMYWYRQDPGQGLRLIYYSQIVNDFQKGDIAEGYSVSREKKESFPLTVTSAQKNPTAFYLCASSYSGQGAEETQYFGPGTRLLVL.

The J gene is TRBJ1-1, the V gene TRBV7-2; D unclear. Trimming left V 2 bases short and J 13 bases short, with 14 bases between. This CDR3 is 12 amino acids long. Germline CDR1 SGHTA, CDR2 FQGNSA. The CDR3 reads CASSLIEGRVFF. CDR3 bases: TGTGCCAGCAGCTTAATTGAGGGTAGGGTTTTCTTT.

The chain employs TRBV4-3 and TRBJ2-2; 10 nucleotides line up with TRBD1. CDR3 length: 15 amino acids. The germline V gene has CDR1 LGHNA and CDR2 YSLEER. V shed 1 base, J shed 7 bases, and the junction held 3 bases outside the gene matches. This CDR3 reads CASSQGTGGIGELFF. The CDR3 DNA is TGCGCCAGCAGCCAAGGGACAGGGGGGATCGGGGAGCTGTTTTTT.

The gene calls are TRBV6-5 and TRBJ2-1; 7 bases are shared with TRBD1. Germline assignment: CDR1 MNHEY and CDR2 SVGAGI. There are 16 residues in the CDR3. Trimming took 0 bases from V and 4 from J; bases not matched to a gene: 6. The CDR3, as DNA: TGTGCCAGCAGTTACTCAGGAAGGGGGCCTTACAATGAGCAGTTCTTC. It yields the protein CASSYSGRGPYNEQFF.

Remarks on this clone: Germline and junction disagree at one end, which may indicate a read error. The chain has TRBV7-2 and TRBJ1-3; D uncertain. The CDR3 contains 13 residues. Looked up from germline, CDR1 is SGHTA and CDR2 is FQGNSA. CDR3 DNA: TGTGCCAGCAGCTTAGGTCTTGGAGACACCATATATTTT. It codes for CASSLGLGDTIYF.

Remarks on this clone: An end of the junction differs from the germline gene, which may be a read error. V usage is TRBV7-2 and J usage is TRBJ2-1; 13 bases map to TRBD2. CDR1 and CDR2 from the germline V gene are SGHTA and FQGNSA. The CDR3 runs to 17 residues. The CDR3 nucleotides read TGTGCCAGCAGGTTAGCCGGGACTAGCGGGGCCTACAATGAGCAGTTCTTC. Its protein product is CASRLAGTSGAYNEQFF.

The J gene is TRBJ1-6, the V gene TRBV27; the match to TRBD1 covers 8 bases. V was clipped by 7 bases and J by 13 bases; unmatched bases: 15. Germline assignment: CDR1 MNHEY and CDR2 SMNVEV (reference sequence). The CDR3 covers 15 residues. CDR3 in amino acids: CASKFLEGRQGPLHF. CDR3 bases: TGTGCCAGCAAATTCTTAGAGGGCCGACAGGGGCCCCTCCACTTT.

Written as DNA, the CDR3 is TGCGCCAGCAGCCAAGCTAGATCTTCCTACAATGAGCAGTTCTTC. Its protein product is CASSQARSSYNEQFF. The chain has TRBV4-3 and TRBJ2-1; D is uncertain. Trimming removed 1 base at V and 1 base at J, with 8 bases between. The CDR3 spans 15 residues. Germline lookup yields CDR1 LGHNA and CDR2 YSLEER.

The chain has TRBV13 and TRBJ2-1; 10 bases are a match to TRBD2. This CDR3 comprises 15 residues. The trim removed 7 bases at V and 2 bases at J, leaving 5 bases unmatched. Germline CDR1 and CDR2: PRHDT and FYEKMQ (reference sequence). This chain's CDR3 is CASTTLAGAYNEQFF. CDR3 sequence (DNA): TGTGCCAGCACCACCCTAGCGGGAGCCTACAATGAGCAGTTCTTC.

This chain joins TRBV30 and TRBJ1-4, with a possible D match to TRBD1 (6 bases). Germline CDR1 GTSNPN, CDR2 SVGIG (reference sequence). This CDR3 has 14 residues. Trimming removed 0 bases from V and 5 bases from J, with 10 bases in between. CDR3 in DNA: TGTGCCTGGAGTGTACGGGGGGCGAATGAAAAACTGTTTTTT. Its translation: CAWSVRGANEKLFF. Variable domain in full (rest from reference TRBV30 and TRBJ1-4): SQTIHQWPATLVQPVGSPLSLECTVEGTSNPNLYWYRQAAGRGLQLLFYSVGIGQISSEVPQNLSASRPQDRQFILSSKKLLLSDSGFYLCAWSVRGANEKLFFGSGTQLSVL.